This is a list of T cell receptor beta chains from one sample in a study of blood T cells in healthy people across ages. TCRdb used MiXCR to reprocess the 5' RACE reads, holding one entry per CDR3 protein. The table shows 1,300,000 or so distinct CDR3 sequences, with around 59% occurring only once. The sample comprised blood. Receptors were obtained from a man aged 18 to 30 in good health. Each CDR3 is given with its conserved first and last residue. D genes are given only for firm matches. Part of the rows lack a size; the others show once, few, many or a class for expanded clones.

NA	TRBV27	NA	TRBJ2-3	TGTGCCAGCAGTTCTGGGAGCGGGCGCGACACAGATACGCAGTATTTT	CASSSGSGRDTDTQYF
NA	TRBV28	TRBD1	TRBJ1-2	TGTGCCAGCAGTCTGATGCCCCGGACAGGGGCCCTGAACTATGGCTACACCTTC	CASSLMPRTGALNYGYTF
NA	TRBV11-2	NA	TRBJ2-1	TGTGCCAGCAGCTTAAGTCGTTGGTCAGCTTACAATGAGCAGTTCTTC	CASSLSRWSAYNEQFF
NA	TRBV14	NA	TRBJ2-7	TGTGCCAGCAGCCAAGACCGGGACGGGAACTACGAGCAGTACTTC	CASSQDRDGNYEQYF
few	TRBV3-1	NA	TRBJ2-1	TGTGCCAGCAGCCAAGTGCTAGGGAGCGCAGTGGGTAGGAATGAGCAGTTCTTC	CASSQVLGSAVGRNEQFF
NA	TRBV27	TRBD1	TRBJ2-7	TGTGCCAGCAGTTCCACGGGACAGGGGCCTAGCGGGTACTTCGAGCAGTACTTC	CASSSTGQGPSGYFEQYF
NA	TRBV20-1	NA	TRBJ2-5	TGCAGTGCTAGTGTAAAAGAGACCCAGTACTTC	CSASVKETQYF
NA	TRBV6-2/TRBV6-3	NA	TRBJ1-1	TGTGCCAGCAGTTACGTGAACCGAGGGGGCACTGAAGCTTTCTTT	CASSYVNRGGTEAFF
NA	TRBV28	NA	TRBJ1-6	TGTGCCAGCAGTTTATTGGTAGGGGATAATTCACCCCTCCACTTT	CASSLLVGDNSPLHF
few	TRBV4-2	TRBD2	TRBJ2-1	TGTGCCAGCAGCCCTATAAGCGGGAGACCTTCCAATGAGCAGTTCTTC	CASSPISGRPSNEQFF
NA	TRBV6-6	NA	TRBJ2-5	TGTGCCAGCAGTTACTCGGTCAGGGCCCAAGAGACCCAGTACTTC	CASSYSVRAQETQYF
many	TRBV7-2	NA	TRBJ2-7	TGTGCCAGCAGCTCCTCCTCCTACCAGTACTTC	CASSSSSYQYF
NA	TRBV20-1	NA	TRBJ1-4	TGCAGTGCTAGAGCTGGCAGTGCAACTAATGAAAAACTGTTTTTT	CSARAGSATNEKLFF
NA	TRBV6-5	NA	TRBJ1-1	TGTGCCAGCAGTTACTCGGGGGGGTTGTTTGCTTTCTTT	CASSYSGGLFAFF
NA	TRBV20-1	NA	TRBJ1-5	TGCAGTACTAGGGGACTCAATCAGCCCCAGCATTTT	CSTRGLNQPQHF